These 20 T cell receptor beta chains share one sample of origin, sequenced in a study of blood T cells in healthy people across ages. Next came a second PCR, run for about 6 to 12 cycles, which used a sample-barcoded 5' primer along with a J-beta primer mix. TCRdb re-called the 5' RACE reads through MiXCR, storing one row per CDR3 protein. Here the sample spans roughly 1,500,000 distinct CDR3 sequences, around 39% being singletons. The sample comprised blood. The receptor source for this set is a woman aged 18-35 years in good health.

J is TRBJ1-6 and V is TRBV11-2; D gene unclear. V was trimmed by 6 bases and J by 4 bases, leaving 13 bases between them. This CDR3 has 15 residues. Looked up from germline, CDR1 is SGHAT and CDR2 is FQNNGV. The CDR3 bases are TGTGCCAGCAGAGAGGACGGTGGATATAATTCACCCCTCCACTTT. Translated, it gives CASREDGGYNSPLHF.

V usage is TRBV29-1 and J usage is TRBJ2-5; no clear D. The J call may be wrong; the DNA end is better matched by TRBJ2-7. Germline CDR1 is SQVTM and CDR2 is ANQGSEA. The CDR3 runs to 12 residues. The CDR3: CSVVGQHYEQYF. Here the CDR3 DNA reads TGCAGCGTTGTCGGGCAGCACTACGAGCAGTACTTC.

The chain recombines TRBV6-1 with TRBJ1-5; the D is unclear. From germline, CDR1 is MNHNS and CDR2 SASEGT. V lost 5 bases to trimming and J lost 4 bases, with 12 bases between them. The CDR3 sequence is 14 residues long. The CDR3 loop is CASSTEVSNQPQHF. CDR3 DNA: TGTGCCAGCAGTACAGAAGTATCTAATCAGCCCCAGCATTTT.

This clonotype was detected only a few times. This chain links TRBV11-1 with TRBJ2-2; 7 bases match TRBD2. Germline lookup yields CDR1 SGHAT and CDR2 FQDESV (reference sequence). The junction had 4 bases not matched to a gene; V was cut back by 3 bases and J by 3 bases. The length of the CDR3 is 15 residues. Written as DNA, the CDR3 is TGTGCCAGCAGCTTTGGCGGGGGATACACCGGGGAGCTGTTTTTT. Protein sequence: CASSFGGGYTGELFF.

The chain recombines TRBV20-1 with TRBJ2-3; D call uncertain. V gave up 3 bases and J gave up 5 bases, with 12 bases separating them. The CDR3 covers 13 residues. The germline V gene has CDR1 DFQATT and CDR2 SNEGSKA (reference sequence). The CDR3 DNA follows: TGCAGTGCTAGGGTTGGGCATCGAGATACGCAGTATTTT. This encodes CSARVGHRDTQYF.

This clonotype was seen only a few times. The V gene is TRBV6-2 or TRBV6-3, the J gene TRBJ2-5; 8 bases map to TRBD1. The V gene end was trimmed by 0 bases and the J gene end by 0 bases; junction bases not matched to a gene: 3. Germline CDR1 and CDR2: MNHEY and SVGEGT. This CDR3 contains 16 residues. The CDR3 sequence is CASSYSTDRDQETQYF. The CDR3 bases are TGTGCCAGCAGTTACTCGACGGACAGGGACCAAGAGACCCAGTACTTC.

This clonotype was seen once. The chain employs TRBV5-6 and TRBJ2-6; the match to TRBD1 covers 8 bases. Germline V gives CDR1 SGHDT, CDR2 YYEEEE. The V gene end was trimmed by 4 bases and the J gene end by 3 bases; junction bases not matched to a gene: 6. This CDR3 comprises 16 residues. The CDR3, as DNA: TGTGCCAGCAGCGGACAGGGCTTCTATGGGGCCAACGTCCTGACTTTC. Translated, it gives CASSGQGFYGANVLTF.

The V and J genes are TRBV6-5 and TRBJ2-7; TRBD1 matches at 7 bases. The V and J ends lost 5 bases and 2 bases, in that order; junction bases with no gene match: 9. The germline V gene has CDR1 MNHEY and CDR2 SVGAGI. This CDR3 comprises 15 residues. CDR3 sequence (DNA): TGTGCCAGCAGTCCCCGAGGGACAGTCACCTACGAGCAGTACTTC. Translated, it gives CASSPRGTVTYEQYF.

This clonotype came up a few times. The chain has TRBV7-9 and TRBJ2-1; 13 nucleotides match TRBD2. CDR1 and CDR2 (germline): SEHNR, FQNEAQ (reference sequence). With V trimmed by 1 base and J by 8 bases, 5 bases remained unmatched. This CDR3 region has 16 residues. The CDR3 DNA follows: TGTGCCAGCAGCTTAGGTCGGACTAGCGGGGGCCATGAGCAGTTCTTC. Translation gives CASSLGRTSGGHEQFF.

V and J are TRBV20-1 and TRBJ2-3; 10 positions match TRBD1. CDR1 DFQATT and CDR2 SNEGSKA come from the germline V gene (reference sequence). The CDR3 contains 13 residues. V shed 6 bases, J shed 6 bases, and the junction held 6 bases outside the gene matches. The CDR3 spells CSASGTGADTQYF. In DNA, the CDR3 is TGCAGTGCCTCCGGGACAGGGGCGGATACGCAGTATTTT.

This clonotype was picked up a small number of times. This rearrangement joins TRBV2 to TRBJ2-1, with 12 bases identical to TRBD1. The CDR3 consists of 15 residues. The V gene end was trimmed by 6 bases and the J gene end by 2 bases; junction bases not matched to a gene: 2. Germline values: CDR1 SNHLY, CDR2 FYNNEI. CDR3 sequence: CASRGTGGPYNEQFF. DNA of the CDR3: TGTGCCAGCAGAGGGACAGGGGGCCCCTACAATGAGCAGTTCTTC.

Many counts were recorded for this clonotype. The chain joins TRBV7-9 to TRBJ2-3, with D maybe TRBD2 (6 bases). CDR1 is SEHNR, CDR2 FQNEAQ, per germline (reference sequence). The CDR3 totals 15 residues. The V and J ends lost 7 bases and 0 bases respectively, with 14 bases between them. CDR3 sequence: CASTLGGASTDTQYF. CDR3 in DNA: TGTGCCAGCACCCTAGGCGGGGCGAGCACAGATACGCAGTATTTT.

The gene calls are TRBV4-1 and TRBJ2-3; a weak D match, TRBD2 (6 bases). V lost 5 bases and J 2 bases, leaving 20 bases between the germline ends. This CDR3 is built from 17 residues. In germline, CDR1 is MGHRA, CDR2 YSYEKL. In DNA form, the CDR3 reads TGCGCCAGCAGCTACTTTAGCGTTGGGGGGATCACAGATACGCAGTATTTT. Protein: CASSYFSVGGITDTQYF.

The table lists this clonotype with a few counts. CDR3 DNA: TGTGCCAGCAGCTTAGGGCCTAGCGGGGGAACTGAGCAGTACTTC. This sequence encodes CASSLGPSGGTEQYF. The genes are TRBV7-2 and TRBJ2-7, with 10 bases that match TRBD2. V was pared by 1 base and J by 7 bases, with 7 bases of the junction left unmatched. This CDR3 is 15 amino acids long. Germline CDR1 and CDR2: SGHTA and FQGNSA. The whole variable domain, filled in from reference TRBV7-2 and TRBJ2-7, reads GAGVSQSPSNKVTEKGKDVELRCDPISGHTALYWYRQSLGQGLEFLIYFQGNSAPDKSGLPSDRFSAERTGGSVSTLTIQRTQQEDSAVYLCASSLGPSGGTEQYFGPGTRLTVT.

This clonotype was seen a handful of times. The chain carries TRBV5-5 and TRBJ2-4; 9 bases are shared with TRBD1. The J call may be wrong; the DNA end is better matched by TRBJ2-5. The CDR3 extends over 16 amino acids. Germline loops: CDR1 SGHKS, CDR2 YYEKEE (reference sequence). CDR3 loop: CASSEDHRGRQETQYF. The CDR3 DNA reads TGTGCCAGCAGCGAGGATCACAGGGGGCGGCAAGAGACCCAGTACTTC.

V gene TRBV6-2 or TRBV6-3 combines with J gene TRBJ2-1, with 12 bases aligning to TRBD2. V trimming: 5 bases; J trimming: 8 bases; junction bases outside the gene matches: 13. This CDR3 is 17 amino acids long. The germline V gene has CDR1 MNHEY and CDR2 SVGEGT. The CDR3 sequence: CASSLRRTSGIGDEQFF. CDR3 DNA: TGTGCCAGCAGTCTCCGAAGGACTAGCGGGATTGGGGATGAGCAGTTCTTC.

The V gene is TRBV6-5, the J gene TRBJ1-2; 7 bases line up with TRBD1. The CDR3 has 13 residues. Unmatched junction bases numbered 4, after V lost 8 bases and J lost 1 base. Germline V CDR1 and CDR2: MNHEY, SVGAGI. The CDR3 is CASLQGFNYGYTF. CDR3 DNA: TGTGCCAGCCTACAGGGGTTTAACTATGGCTACACCTTC.

The chain is built from TRBV20-1 and TRBJ2-3, with 9 bases aligning to TRBD2. The CDR3 runs to 16 residues. Germline CDR1 DFQATT, CDR2 SNEGSKA (reference sequence). The V gene end was trimmed by 6 bases and the J gene end by 6 bases; junction bases not matched to a gene: 16. CDR3 in amino acids: CSATPTSGLPGDTQYF. The DNA of the CDR3 is TGCAGTGCCACACCGACTAGCGGTCTACCCGGCGATACGCAGTATTTT.

DNA of the CDR3: TGTGCCAGCAGCCAAGAGGACGACAGGGGGTTTGGCTACACCTTC. This gives the protein CASSQEDDRGFGYTF. This sequence joins TRBV14 and TRBJ1-2, with 9 bases identical to TRBD1. Germline V gene data show CDR1 as SGHDN and CDR2 as FVKESK. With V trimmed by 0 bases and J by 7 bases, 6 bases remained unmatched. The CDR3 sequence is 15 residues long.

The chain links TRBV5-1 to TRBJ1-1; 8 positions agree with TRBD1. The germline V gene encodes CDR1 SGHRS and CDR2 YFSETQ. V shed 4 bases and J 3 bases; nucleotides not matched to a gene: 8. This CDR3 has 15 residues. DNA for the CDR3: TGCGCCAGCAGCCCGCAGGGGGGACAGGACACTGAAGCTTTCTTT. As protein: CASSPQGGQDTEAFF.